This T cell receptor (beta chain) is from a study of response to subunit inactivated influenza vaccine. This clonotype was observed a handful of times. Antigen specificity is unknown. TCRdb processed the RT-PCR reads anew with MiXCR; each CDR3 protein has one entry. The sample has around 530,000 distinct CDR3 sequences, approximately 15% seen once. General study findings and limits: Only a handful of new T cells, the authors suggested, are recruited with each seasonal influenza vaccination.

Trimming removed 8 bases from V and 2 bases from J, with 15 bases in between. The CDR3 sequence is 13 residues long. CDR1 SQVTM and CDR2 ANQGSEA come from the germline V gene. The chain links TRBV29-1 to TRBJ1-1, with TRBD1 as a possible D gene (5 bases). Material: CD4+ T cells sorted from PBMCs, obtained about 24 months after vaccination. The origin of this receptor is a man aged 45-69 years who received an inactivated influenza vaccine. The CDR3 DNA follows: TGCAGCTATGGGGGGGTTCCTAACACTGAAGCTTTCTTT. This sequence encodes CSYGGVPNTEAFF.